These 10 T cell receptor beta chains came from one sample sequenced in a study of T cells in Graves' hyperthyroidism and ophthalmopathy. RNA transcripts provided the source from which TCR beta CDR3 regions were amplified. First-round RT-PCR with HTBI primers amplified the TCR CDR3 region. TCRdb re-analysed the multiplex PCR reads in MiXCR, keeping a single row per CDR3 protein. The sample consists of approximately 590,000 distinct CDR3 sequences, 15% to 19% of them appearing once. Sequencing was done on a sample of blood. Receptors were obtained from a woman in her thirties with Graves' hyperthyroidism.

In this sample, this clonotype turned up many times. The V and J genes are TRBV3-1 and TRBJ2-7; D gene ambiguous. CDR3 length: 14 residues. The germline V and J ends were trimmed by 0 bases and 1 base, with 7 bases remaining between them. The V gene's germline CDR1 is LGHDT and CDR2 YNNKEL (reference sequence). CDR3 bases: TGTGCCAGCAGCCAAGATCGGGTTTCCTACGAGCAGTACTTC. Translated: CASSQDRVSYEQYF.

This clonotype appeared many times. The chain is built from TRBV30 and TRBJ2-7; a weak D match, TRBD2 (6 bases). Germline V gene lookup returns CDR1 GTSNPN and CDR2 SVGIG (reference sequence). The CDR3 totals 11 residues. Trimming took off 7 bases at V and 10 bases at J, with 17 bases between the two ends. CDR3 residues: CAFVSLASQYF. For the CDR3, the DNA is TGTGCCTTCGTATCCCTAGCGAGTCAGTACTTC.

This clonotype was counted only a few times. This chain links TRBV9 with TRBJ1-2; a possible D gene is TRBD1 (5 bases). Trimming pared 3 bases from V and 4 bases from J, leaving 16 bases between. The CDR3 is 15 residues long. Germline CDR1 reads SGDLS; CDR2 reads YYNGEE. CDR3 DNA sequence: TGTGCCAGCAGCGCCGACGGGGGACTGCTCTATGGCTACACCTTC. Protein: CASSADGGLLYGYTF.

The sample holds many counts of this clonotype. This rearrangement joins TRBV10-3 to TRBJ2-7, with 12 bases identical to TRBD2. Germline V gene lookup returns CDR1 ENHRY and CDR2 SYGVKD. After removal of 4 bases from V and 6 bases from J, the junction contained 10 bases not matched to a gene. This CDR3 contains 16 residues. As DNA, the CDR3 is TGTGCCATCAGTGCTACACCGACTAGCGGGAGTAGCGAGCAGTACTTC. This encodes CAISATPTSGSSEQYF.

The rearrangement links TRBV6-1 to TRBJ1-2; D call uncertain. Germline lookup yields CDR1 MNHNS and CDR2 SASEGT. The CDR3 is 14 residues long. V lost 1 base, J lost 0 bases, and 6 bases lay in between. The CDR3 reads CASSEVSTNYGYTF. CDR3 DNA sequence: TGTGCCAGCAGTGAAGTGTCTACTAACTATGGCTACACCTTC.

This clonotype came up a few times. This chain uses TRBV6-1 with TRBJ1-4; 7 positions match TRBD1. Losses at the gene ends were 4 bases for V and 7 bases for J; bases not matched to a gene: 6. Germline CDR1 reads MNHNS; CDR2 reads SASEGT. The CDR3 extends over 14 amino acids. For the CDR3, the DNA is TGTGCCAGCAGTGCCAGGGGGGTTGTTGAAAAACTGTTTTTT. It specifies CASSARGVVEKLFF.

This clonotype was observed a few times. The rearrangement joins TRBV9 to TRBJ2-7, with D uncertain. V lost 4 bases and J lost 3, with 17 bases in between. The CDR3 has 15 residues. The germline V gene has CDR1 SGDLS and CDR2 YYNGEE. The CDR3 loop is CASSPLGQLFYEQYF. CDR3 bases: TGTGCCAGCAGCCCCCTAGGTCAACTCTTCTACGAGCAGTACTTC.

This clonotype occurred a few times. The rearrangement uses TRBV9 and TRBJ2-3; no clear D gene. CDR3 length equals 13 residues. Per the germline V gene, CDR1 is SGDLS and CDR2 is YYNGEE. Trimming left V 6 bases short and J 4 bases short, with 12 bases between. CDR3 sequence: CASKSVESDTQYF. The DNA of the CDR3 is TGTGCCAGCAAGTCTGTTGAGTCAGATACGCAGTATTTT.

The V and J genes are TRBV5-6 and TRBJ2-7; 9 bases are a match to TRBD2. After removal of 4 bases from V and 4 bases from J, the junction contained 6 bases not matched to a gene. The length of the CDR3 is 14 residues. Germline loops: CDR1 SGHDT, CDR2 YYEEEE. The CDR3 here is CASSTGLAKYEQYF. The DNA of the CDR3 is TGTGCCAGCAGCACCGGACTAGCGAAGTACGAGCAGTACTTC.

This clonotype has ten or more counts. This sequence joins TRBV29-1 and TRBJ2-5; D might be TRBD1 (5 bases). The CDR3 extends over 12 amino acids. Germline-derived CDR1 and CDR2 are SQVTM and ANQGSEA. V was trimmed by 3 bases and J by 5 bases, leaving 10 bases between them. The CDR3, as DNA: TGCAGCGTTGAGTCAGGGCGGGAGACCCAGTACTTC. Translation gives CSVESGRETQYF.